These 19 T cell receptor beta chains originate from one sample sequenced in a study of cytomegalovirus exposure and HLA in healthy donors. With 60 Vbeta and 13 Jbeta primers, the PCR was carried out. Sequencing was performed with immunoSEQ multiplex PCR; in TCRdb, only in-frame clones are kept and a portion is missing. The sample records 150,000 to 200,000 clones, roughly 80% being singletons. The specimen was PBMCs. Receptors were obtained from a woman in her twenties or thirties in good health and CMV-seronegative.

This chain links TRBV11-2 with TRBJ1-3; 9 bases are a match to TRBD1. The length of the CDR3 is 14 residues. The V gene end was trimmed by 3 bases and the J gene end by 9 bases; junction bases not matched to a gene: 6. The germline V gene has CDR1 SGHAT and CDR2 FQNNGV. The CDR3 loop is CASSLGGQGSTIYF. CDR3 sequence (DNA): TGTGCCAGCAGCTTGGGGGGACAGGGATCCACCATATATTTT.

The chain recombines TRBV6-1 with TRBJ1-4, with 9 bases that match TRBD1. Trimming at V came to 2 bases and at J to 8 bases, leaving 6 bases not matched to a gene. The germline CDR1 and CDR2 sequences are MNHNS and SASEGT. This CDR3 has 15 amino acids. In nucleotides, the CDR3 is TGTGCCAGCAGTGAAAGGGACAGGGCATGGGAAAAACTGTTTTTT. Its protein is CASSERDRAWEKLFF.

The CDR3 region is CASKPGSLNTEAFF. The DNA of the CDR3 is TGCGCCAGCAAACCTGGCTCTTTGAACACTGAAGCTTTCTTT. The chain uses TRBV5-1 and TRBJ1-1; D gene uncertain. The CDR3 sequence is 14 residues long. Trimming cost V 6 bases and J 0 bases, with 12 bases left between them. Germline loops: CDR1 SGHRS, CDR2 YFSETQ.

This rearrangement joins TRBV6-5 to TRBJ1-1; D gene uncertain. Per the germline V gene, CDR1 is MNHEY and CDR2 is SVGAGI. CDR3 size: 11 residues. The ends were cut back, 6 bases at V and 3 bases at J, with 5 bases in the middle. The CDR3 region is CASRTYTEAFF. The CDR3 bases are TGTGCCAGCAGAACTTACACTGAAGCTTTCTTT.

This chain links TRBV5-1 with TRBJ1-2; 7 bases are a match to TRBD1. Germline CDR1 reads SGHRS; CDR2 reads YFSETQ. The V gene end was trimmed by 3 bases and the J gene end by 0 bases; junction bases not matched to a gene: 2. The CDR3 length is 14 residues. In nucleotides, the CDR3 is TGCGCCAGCAGCTCACAGGGGACTAACTATGGCTACACCTTC. Its translation is CASSSQGTNYGYTF. The whole variable domain, remainder taken from reference TRBV5-1 and TRBJ1-2, is KAGVTQTPRYLIKTRGQQVTLSCSPISGHRSVSWYQQTPGQGLQFLFEYFSETQRNKGNFPGRFSGRQFSNSRSEMNVSTLELGDSALYLCASSSQGTNYGYTFGSGTRLTVV.

The rearrangement uses TRBV11-2 and TRBJ1-1; D remains unclear. In germline, CDR1 is SGHAT, CDR2 FQNNGV. V lost 5 bases, J lost 2 bases, and 18 bases lay in between. The CDR3 runs 16 residues. The CDR3 spells CASSKAPHPGNTEAFF. CDR3 nucleotides: TGTGCCAGCAGCAAAGCCCCTCACCCGGGAAACACTGAAGCTTTCTTT.

The CDR3 nucleotides are TGTGCCAGCAGCTCGGTATCGGACGAGCAGTACTTC. This codes for CASSSVSDEQYF. The V gene is TRBV7-9, the J gene TRBJ2-7; no clear D gene. Deletions cut 4 bases from V and 5 bases from J, with 9 bases between. The germline gives CDR1 SEHNR, CDR2 FQNEAQ (reference sequence). The CDR3 contains 12 residues.

This chain joins TRBV7-3 and TRBJ1-1; TRBD1 aligns across 9 bases. This CDR3 has 16 residues. With 5 bases clipped from V and 5 bases from J, the junction kept 12 bases outside the gene matches. CDR1 and CDR2 (germline): SGHTA, FQGTGA. The CDR3 loop reads CASSPASGQGTTEAFF. The CDR3 DNA follows: TGTGCCAGCAGCCCCGCGTCGGGACAGGGTACGACTGAAGCTTTCTTT.

The V gene is TRBV6-6, the J gene TRBJ2-2; 8 bases fit TRBD2. Germline-derived CDR1 and CDR2 are MNHNY and SVGAGI (reference sequence). V shed 6 bases and J 6 bases; nucleotides not matched to a gene: 9. This CDR3 has 15 residues. Here the CDR3 reads CASRTGGPVPGELFF. The CDR3 DNA follows: TGTGCCAGCAGAACGGGGGGGCCGGTCCCCGGGGAGCTGTTTTTT.

J is TRBJ2-5 and V is TRBV28, with D unclear. CDR1 and CDR2 from the germline V gene are MDHEN and SYDVKM. V shed 5 bases and J shed 2 bases, with 6 bases lying between them. The CDR3 length is 12 residues. The CDR3 coding sequence is TGTGCCAGCAGTCTAGTGCAAGAGACCCAGTACTTC. This encodes CASSLVQETQYF.

This clone was observed a single time. The rearrangement uses TRBV2 and TRBJ1-1; TRBD1 might be the D (5 bases). The germline CDR1 and CDR2 sequences are SNHLY and FYNNEI. This CDR3 contains 13 residues. V lost 4 bases and J lost 4, with 10 bases in between. CDR3 sequence: CASSGERGTEAFF. As DNA, the CDR3 is TGTGCCAGCAGTGGGGAAAGGGGCACTGAAGCTTTCTTT.

The chain combines TRBV2 with TRBJ1-6; perhaps TRBD1 as D (6 bases). Per germline, CDR1 SNHLY and CDR2 FYNNEI. Deletions cut 4 bases from V and 8 bases from J, with 12 bases between. CDR3 length: 14 residues. The CDR3 DNA sequence: TGTGCCAGCAGTGGGACAGTCTCCTATTCACCCCTCCACTTT. Translation: CASSGTVSYSPLHF.

The rearrangement uses TRBV6-1 and TRBJ1-2, with D maybe TRBD1 (6 bases). In germline, CDR1 is MNHNS, CDR2 SASEGT. Trimming took 2 bases from V and 4 from J, leaving 17 bases between them. The CDR3 runs to 16 residues. The CDR3, as DNA: TGTGCCAGCAGTGAATTCGGGGGGCAGGCCGCCTATGGCTACACCTTC. Protein sequence: CASSEFGGQAAYGYTF.

V and J are TRBV25-1 and TRBJ2-1; D may be TRBD1 (6 bases). This CDR3 is built from 14 residues. Per the germline V gene, CDR1 is MGHDK and CDR2 is SYGVNS. Trimming removed 1 base from V and 8 bases from J, with 12 bases in between. The CDR3 is CASSESSRGDEQFF. For the CDR3, the DNA is TGTGCCAGCAGTGAATCTTCCAGGGGCGATGAGCAGTTCTTC.

The V gene is TRBV2, the J gene TRBJ2-2; a possible D gene is TRBD1 (6 bases). Germline V lookup: CDR1 SNHLY, CDR2 FYNNEI. The CDR3 loop spans 15 amino acids. V dropped 6 bases and J dropped 2 bases, with 13 bases sitting between them. The CDR3 sequence: CASSLGTTNTGELFF. The CDR3 DNA is TGTGCCAGCAGCCTCGGGACAACTAACACCGGGGAGCTGTTTTTT.

On this clone itself: Relative to the germline gene, one junction end is altered; a read error may explain this. The V gene is TRBV7-7, the J gene TRBJ1-1; a possible D gene is TRBD1 (5 bases). Germline V gene sequence: CDR1 SSHAT, CDR2 FNYEAQ (reference sequence). The CDR3 spans 8 residues. CDR3 bases: TGCCTCCAGGGAGAAGCTTTCTTT. Translating gives CLQGEAFF.

The chain couples TRBV4-2 to TRBJ2-5; D gene ambiguous. The CDR3 length is 11 residues. Deletions cut 7 bases from V and 2 bases from J, with 5 bases between. The germline CDR1 and CDR2 sequences are LGHNA and YNFKEQ. The CDR3 coding sequence is TGTGCCAGCACCCTACAAGAGACCCAGTACTTC. It specifies CASTLQETQYF.

The chain carries TRBV4-1 and TRBJ1-2; TRBD1 might be the D (5 bases). V was cut by 4 bases and J by 4 bases, with 13 bases left in between. CDR3 length equals 14 residues. The germline gives CDR1 MGHRA, CDR2 YSYEKL. This CDR3 reads CASSLPGTLYGYTF. The CDR3 nucleotides read TGCGCCAGCAGCCTGCCGGGGACTCTCTATGGCTACACCTTC.

This clone came up a few times. V usage is TRBV4-2 and J usage is TRBJ2-5, with 12 bases fitting TRBD2. The CDR3 covers 14 residues. Per the germline V gene, CDR1 is LGHNA and CDR2 is YNFKEQ. V gave up 3 bases and J gave up 5 bases; unmatched junction bases: 1. The CDR3 is CASSHTSGGETQYF. The CDR3 region has the DNA TGTGCCAGCAGCCACACTAGCGGGGGGGAGACCCAGTACTTC.